Sequencing of this T cell receptor beta chain was carried out in a study of blood T cell repertoires in COVID-19. Study overall: From the United States, Italy and Spain came samples of acute and convalescent COVID-19. T cells, B-cell-depleted T cells, or PBMCs provided the cDNA or gDNA that served as material.

The CDR3 has 12 residues. Per germline, CDR1 SGHNT and CDR2 YYREEE (reference sequence). Trimming stripped 0 bases from V and 4 bases from J, with 4 bases between. Original processing notes: The assay estimated nucleated cells by amplifying reference gene primers. Some clones are missing from TCRdb's copy, which holds only in-frame ones; the method was immunoSEQ multiplex PCR. The V and J calls and clone size come from that table; D and trimming were worked out from the DNA. The table shows about 150,000 clones, with 80% occurring only once. This sequence originates from a man aged 55 to 70 with acute or convalescent COVID-19. Sequenced sample: peripheral blood. The chain joins TRBV5-4 to TRBJ1-2; D is undetermined. The CDR3 loop reads CASSLDTYGYTF. The CDR3 coding sequence is TGTGCCAGCAGCTTGGACACCTATGGCTACACCTTC.